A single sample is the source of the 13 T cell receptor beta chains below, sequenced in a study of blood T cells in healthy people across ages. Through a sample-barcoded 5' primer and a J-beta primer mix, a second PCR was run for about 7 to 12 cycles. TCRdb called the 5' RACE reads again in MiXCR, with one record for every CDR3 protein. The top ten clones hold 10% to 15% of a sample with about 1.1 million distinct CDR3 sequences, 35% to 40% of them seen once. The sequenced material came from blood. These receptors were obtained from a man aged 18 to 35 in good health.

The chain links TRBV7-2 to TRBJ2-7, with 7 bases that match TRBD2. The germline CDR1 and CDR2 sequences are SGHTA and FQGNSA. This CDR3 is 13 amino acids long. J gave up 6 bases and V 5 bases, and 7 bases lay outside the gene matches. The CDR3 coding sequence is TGTGCCAGCAGCCCTGGACTAGTCAGCGAGCAGTACTTC. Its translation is CASSPGLVSEQYF.

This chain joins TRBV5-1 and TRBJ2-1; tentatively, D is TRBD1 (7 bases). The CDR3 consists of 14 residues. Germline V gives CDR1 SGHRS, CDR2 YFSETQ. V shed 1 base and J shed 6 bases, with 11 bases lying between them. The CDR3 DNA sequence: TGCGCCAGCAGCTTGAACAGGGGAGGCAATGAGCAGTTCTTC. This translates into CASSLNRGGNEQFF.

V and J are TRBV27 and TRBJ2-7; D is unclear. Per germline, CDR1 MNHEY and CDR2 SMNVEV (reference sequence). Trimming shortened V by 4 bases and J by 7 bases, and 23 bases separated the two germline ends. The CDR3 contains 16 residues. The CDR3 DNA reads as TGTGCCAGCAGTTGGGCGGCCCGTAACTCCTACAATGAGCAGTACTTC. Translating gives CASSWAARNSYNEQYF.

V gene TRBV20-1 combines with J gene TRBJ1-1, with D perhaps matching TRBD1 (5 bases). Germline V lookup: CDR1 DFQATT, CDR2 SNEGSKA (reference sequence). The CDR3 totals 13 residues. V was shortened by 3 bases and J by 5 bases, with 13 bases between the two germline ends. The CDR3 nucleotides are TGCAGTGCTAGGTCGGGGGGAACGACTGAAGCTTTCTTT. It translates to CSARSGGTTEAFF.

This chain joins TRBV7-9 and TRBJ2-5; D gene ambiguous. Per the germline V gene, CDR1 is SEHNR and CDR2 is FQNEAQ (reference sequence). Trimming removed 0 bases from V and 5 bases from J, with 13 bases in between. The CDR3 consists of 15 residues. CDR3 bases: TGTGCCAGCAGCTTAGCGCAGAGTCGAGACGAGACCCAGTACTTC. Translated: CASSLAQSRDETQYF.

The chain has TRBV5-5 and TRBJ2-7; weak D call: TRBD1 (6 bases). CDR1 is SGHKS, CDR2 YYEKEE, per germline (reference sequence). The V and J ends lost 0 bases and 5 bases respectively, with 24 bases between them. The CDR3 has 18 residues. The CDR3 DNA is TGTGCCAGCAGCTTGGTGGACCCCTACAGGGAACCAAAGGACGAGCAGTACTTC. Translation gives CASSLVDPYREPKDEQYF.

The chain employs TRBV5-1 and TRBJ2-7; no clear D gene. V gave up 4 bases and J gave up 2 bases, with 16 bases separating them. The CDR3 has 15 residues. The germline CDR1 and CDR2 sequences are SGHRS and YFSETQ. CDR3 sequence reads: CASSAHYSPAYEQYF. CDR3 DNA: TGCGCCAGCAGCGCACACTACTCGCCAGCCTACGAGCAGTACTTC.

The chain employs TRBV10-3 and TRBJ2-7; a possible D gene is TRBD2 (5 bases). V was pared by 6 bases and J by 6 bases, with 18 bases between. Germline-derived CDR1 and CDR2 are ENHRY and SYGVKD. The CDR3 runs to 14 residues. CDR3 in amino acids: CAISPGLVYAEQYF. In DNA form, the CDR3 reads TGTGCCATCAGCCCTGGACTGGTTTACGCCGAGCAGTACTTC.

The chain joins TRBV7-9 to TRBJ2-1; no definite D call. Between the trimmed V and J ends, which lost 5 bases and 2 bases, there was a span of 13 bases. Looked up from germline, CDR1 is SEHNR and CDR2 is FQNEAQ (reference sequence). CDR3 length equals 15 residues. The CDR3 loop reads CASSPPDSAYNEQFF. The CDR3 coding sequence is TGTGCCAGCAGCCCCCCCGATTCGGCCTACAATGAGCAGTTCTTC. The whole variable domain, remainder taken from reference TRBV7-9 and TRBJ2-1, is DTGVSQNPRHKITKRGQNVTFRCDPISEHNRLYWYRQTLGQGPEFLTYFQNEAQLEKSRLLSDRFSAERPKGSFSTLEIQRTEQGDSAMYLCASSPPDSAYNEQFFGPGTRLTVL.

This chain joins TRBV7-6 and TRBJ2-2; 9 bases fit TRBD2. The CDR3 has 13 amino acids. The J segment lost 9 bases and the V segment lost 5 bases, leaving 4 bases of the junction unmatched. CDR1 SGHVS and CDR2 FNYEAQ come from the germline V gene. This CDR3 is CASSRAGGRELFF. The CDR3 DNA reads TGTGCCAGCAGCCGAGCGGGGGGAAGGGAGCTGTTTTTT. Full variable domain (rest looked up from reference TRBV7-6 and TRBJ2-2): GAGVSQSPRYKVTKRGQDVALRCDPISGHVSLYWYRQALGQGPEFLTYFNYEAQQDKSGLPNDRFSAERPEGSISTLTIQRTEQRDSAMYRCASSRAGGRELFFGEGSRLTVL.

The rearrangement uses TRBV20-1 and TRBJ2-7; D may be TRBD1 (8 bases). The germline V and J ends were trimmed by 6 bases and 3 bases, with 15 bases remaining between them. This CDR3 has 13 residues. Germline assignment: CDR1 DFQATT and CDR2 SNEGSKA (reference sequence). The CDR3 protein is CSARTGGGYEQYF. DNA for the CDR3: TGCAGTGCAAGAACAGGGGGGGGCTACGAGCAGTACTTC.

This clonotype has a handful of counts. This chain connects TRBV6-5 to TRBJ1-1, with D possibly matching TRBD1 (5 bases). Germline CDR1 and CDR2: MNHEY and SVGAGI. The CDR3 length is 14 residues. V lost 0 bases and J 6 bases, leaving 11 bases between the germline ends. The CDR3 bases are TGTGCCAGCAGTTACTCGTGGGGCAGGGCTGAAGCTTTCTTT. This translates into CASSYSWGRAEAFF.

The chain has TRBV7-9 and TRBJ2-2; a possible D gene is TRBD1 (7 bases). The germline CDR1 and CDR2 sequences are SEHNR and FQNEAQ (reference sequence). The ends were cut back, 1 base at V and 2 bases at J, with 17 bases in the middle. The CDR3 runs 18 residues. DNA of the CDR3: TGTGCCAGCAGCTTAGTTGGCAGCAGGGGGGAAAACACCGGGGAGCTGTTTTTT. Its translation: CASSLVGSRGENTGELFF.